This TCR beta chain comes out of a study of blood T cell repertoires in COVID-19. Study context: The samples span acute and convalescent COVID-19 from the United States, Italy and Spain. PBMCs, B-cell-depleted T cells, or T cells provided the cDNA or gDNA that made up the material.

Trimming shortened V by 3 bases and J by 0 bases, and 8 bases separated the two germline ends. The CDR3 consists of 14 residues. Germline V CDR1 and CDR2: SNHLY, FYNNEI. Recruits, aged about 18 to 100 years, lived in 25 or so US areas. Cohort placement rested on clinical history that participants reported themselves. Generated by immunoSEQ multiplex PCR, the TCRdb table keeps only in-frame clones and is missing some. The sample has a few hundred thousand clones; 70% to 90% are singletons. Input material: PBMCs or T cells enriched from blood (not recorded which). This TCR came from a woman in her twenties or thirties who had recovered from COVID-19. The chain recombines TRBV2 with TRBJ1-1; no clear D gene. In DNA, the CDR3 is TGTGCCAGCAGTGACGGTGGTCTGAACACTGAAGCTTTCTTT. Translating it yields CASSDGGLNTEAFF.